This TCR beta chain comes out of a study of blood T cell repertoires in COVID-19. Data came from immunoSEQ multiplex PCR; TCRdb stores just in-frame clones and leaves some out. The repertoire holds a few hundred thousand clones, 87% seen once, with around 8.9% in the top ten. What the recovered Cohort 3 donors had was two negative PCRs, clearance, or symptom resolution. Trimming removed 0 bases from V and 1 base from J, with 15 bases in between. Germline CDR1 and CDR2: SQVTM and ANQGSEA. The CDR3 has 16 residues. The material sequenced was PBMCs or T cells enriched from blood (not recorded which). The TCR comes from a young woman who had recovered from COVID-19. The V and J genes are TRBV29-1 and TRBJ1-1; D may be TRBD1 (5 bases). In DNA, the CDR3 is TGCAGCGTTGAAGATCTGGTAGGACACGGGAACACTGAAGCTTTCTTT. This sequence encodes CSVEDLVGHGNTEAFF.